This T cell receptor (beta chain) emerged from a study of vaccination effects on CD4 cells after COVID-19. On day 10 of culture, CD4+ T cells were separated out. Data came from immunoSEQ multiplex PCR; TCRdb stores just in-frame clones and leaves some out. Among 70,000 or so clones listed, more than 70% were seen once. V shed 0 bases and J shed 0 bases, with 9 bases lying between them. The CDR3 runs to 16 residues. CDR1 MGHRA and CDR2 YSYEKL come from the germline V gene. Remarks on this clone: The antigen is undetermined.

This sample comprised CD4+ T cells from PBMCs cultured without peptide, obtained before COVID-19 vaccination. This receptor was obtained from a human donor who received a COVID-19 vaccine. J is TRBJ1-3 and V is TRBV4-1; unclear D gene. The CDR3 DNA reads as TGCGCCAGCAGCCAAGATGTACGGTTCTCTGGAAACACCATATATTTT. This translates into CASSQDVRFSGNTIYF.